Below are 9 T cell receptor beta chains sequenced from a single sample in a study of OX40 agonist ivuxolimab in advanced cancers. Using immunoSEQ multiplex PCR, the repertoire was profiled, and TCRdb retains in-frame clones only, with some absent. The table includes 50,000 to 70,000 clones, 85% detected once. Sequenced material: CD4+ or CD8+ T cells sorted from blood, taken in a trial of the OX40 agonist ivuxolimab. Receptor source: an adult with an advanced solid tumor such as melanoma, head and neck, liver or kidney cancer.

The V and J genes are TRBV28 and TRBJ2-3, with D unresolved. With 5 bases removed from V and 4 bases from J, the gap between germline ends came to 16 bases. The germline CDR1 and CDR2 sequences are MDHEN and SYDVKM. The CDR3 runs 15 residues. In nucleotides, the CDR3 is TGTGCCAGCAGTCTCCCCCTAGGGCGCTCAGATACGCAGTATTTT. Translation: CASSLPLGRSDTQYF.

The genes are TRBV7-9 and TRBJ1-3; D is possibly TRBD1 (5 bases). There are 15 residues in the CDR3. Germline V gene data show CDR1 as SEHNR and CDR2 as FQNEAQ (reference sequence). V was clipped by 1 base and J by 4 bases, with 11 bases between them. CDR3 DNA: TGTGCCAGCAGCTTAGACGAGGGGATCGGAAACACCATATATTTT. This encodes CASSLDEGIGNTIYF.

This chain links TRBV30 with TRBJ1-3; no firm D call. Trimming took 2 bases from V and 0 from J, leaving 5 bases between them. The germline V gene has CDR1 GTSNPN and CDR2 SVGIG (reference sequence). The CDR3 has 13 amino acids. The CDR3 DNA is TGTGCCTGGAGTCAAGTCTCTGGAAACACCATATATTTT. As protein: CAWSQVSGNTIYF.

This chain uses TRBV5-4 with TRBJ2-1; the match to TRBD2 covers 15 bases. The germline gives CDR1 SGHNT, CDR2 YYREEE (reference sequence). This CDR3 spans 17 amino acids. V shed 4 bases, J shed 2 bases, and the junction held 4 bases outside the gene matches. CDR3 DNA sequence: TGTGCCAGCAGCGCCGGGACTAGCGGGGGGACCTACAATGAGCAGTTCTTC. Its translation: CASSAGTSGGTYNEQFF.

The gene calls are TRBV29-1 and TRBJ1-1; tentatively, D is TRBD1 (5 bases). V dropped 1 base and J dropped 7 bases, with 13 bases sitting between them. Germline assignment: CDR1 SQVTM and CDR2 ANQGSEA. There are 13 residues in the CDR3. The CDR3 DNA is TGCAGCGTTGAAGTGGGGCGCGGAGGTGAAGCTTTCTTT. Translation: CSVEVGRGGEAFF.

This clone has more than one count but fewer than ten. The V call is TRBV7-9, the J call TRBJ2-5; no definite D call. The germline CDR1 and CDR2 sequences are SEHNR and FQNEAQ (reference sequence). V was shortened by 3 bases and J by 0 bases, with 14 bases between the two germline ends. CDR3 length: 16 residues. The CDR3 region has the DNA TGTGCCAGCAGCTTGGGTGTGGGCCCGTACCAAGAGACCCAGTACTTC. Its protein product is CASSLGVGPYQETQYF.

J is TRBJ1-4 and V is TRBV18; 9 bases are a match to TRBD1. Trimming cost V 3 bases and J 8 bases; bases outside gene matches: 7. The CDR3 covers 15 residues. In germline, CDR1 is KGHSH, CDR2 LQKENI. The CDR3 DNA reads as TGTGCCAGCTCACCCCCCGGGACAGGGCTAGAAAAACTGTTTTTT. Translation: CASSPPGTGLEKLFF.

The chain has TRBV7-3 and TRBJ1-1, with D possibly being TRBD1 (5 bases). Germline CDR1 and CDR2: SGHTA and FQGTGA. CDR3 length equals 14 residues. The V end lost 0 bases, the J end lost 5 bases, and 10 bases lay between the germline ends. DNA for the CDR3: TGTGCCAGCAGCTTAACAGGGGCCGGGACTGAAGCTTTCTTT. It is translated as CASSLTGAGTEAFF.

The chain uses TRBV5-6 and TRBJ1-1, with D maybe TRBD1 (5 bases). V lost 2 bases, J lost 0 bases, and 14 bases lay in between. The CDR3 has 16 residues. Germline CDR1 and CDR2: SGHDT and YYEEEE. The CDR3 sequence is CASSFSGRRMNTEAFF. The CDR3 bases are TGTGCCAGCAGCTTCTCGGGGCGTCGAATGAACACTGAAGCTTTCTTT.